This T cell receptor (beta chain) was found in a study of blood T cell repertoires in COVID-19. Study details: T cells, B-cell-depleted T cells, or PBMCs provided the cDNA or gDNA that served as material.

Per the authors' pipeline: The assay estimated nucleated cells by amplifying reference gene primers. This table comes from immunoSEQ multiplex PCR, and its TCRdb copy is limited to in-frame clones, with some not included. D and trimming come from the DNA, and the V and J calls and clone size come from that table. The table shows approximately 98,000 clones, with roughly 80% occurring only once. The V and J ends lost 1 base and 11 bases respectively, with 22 bases between them. CDR3 length equals 16 residues. Germline-derived CDR1 and CDR2 are SGHTS and YDEGEE. The material sequenced was peripheral blood. V is TRBV5-8 and J is TRBJ1-5, with a weak D call TRBD1 (6 bases). The sequence was collected from a man at least 80 years old with acute or convalescent COVID-19. This CDR3 reads CASSLHLDRSDRTQHF. DNA for the CDR3: TGTGCCAGCAGCTTGCATCTCGACAGGTCTGACCGCACCCAGCATTTT.